This TCR beta chain was identified in a study of shared clonotypes between healthy human individuals. V dropped 0 bases and J dropped 0 bases, with 6 bases sitting between them. Per germline, CDR1 SGHRS and CDR2 YFSETQ. The CDR3 loop spans 14 amino acids. This table comes from immunoSEQ multiplex PCR, and its TCRdb copy is limited to in-frame clones, with some not included. This sample has around 480,000 clones; around 79% occur once, and the top ten carry around 12%. This sequence was found in a woman aged 40 to 50 in good health. Some clones in this sample may be carry-over from other donors' samples. V is TRBV5-1 and J is TRBJ2-5; a weak D match, TRBD1 (5 bases). Sequenced sample: PBMCs. CDR3 sequence: CASSLEGNQETQYF. CDR3 nucleotides: TGCGCCAGCAGCTTGGAGGGGAACCAAGAGACCCAGTACTTC.